Reported below is one T cell receptor beta chain. This clonotype was detected many times. The clone's antigen remains unknown. Within one base of it there is no much larger clone, and no base qualities were kept. These data belong to a study of blood T cells in healthy people across ages (dated by TCRdb to 2013 to 2016). About the full investigation: Template switching captured roughly one uniquely barcoded TCR beta cDNA molecule per two T cells in model experiments. The study analyzed two additional independent replicas of 1 million unique cDNA reads from the same blood draw for two donors, one aged 18 to 29 and one aged 80 or older. To avoid experimental bias, donors of different ages were spread randomly across the sequencing lanes. Using deep sequencing normalized with unique cDNA molecular identifiers, the study measured how TCR beta repertoire diversity changes with age. Four age groups were formed from the donors: young (average roughly 15 years), middle-aged (approximately 42), aged (around 68) and long-lived (approximately 80). Findings and caveats that apply to the study as a whole: Compared with the aged group, the long-lived group had more naive CD4+ T cells, fewer expanded clones and increased TCR diversity, a pattern suggesting age selection. Because donor CMV infection status was unknown, age-related changes in expanded clonotypes were potentially confounded. The percentage of naive T cells measured by flow cytometry correlated strongly with observed TCR beta diversity. Since profiling was done on bulk unsorted PBMCs, naive and antigen-experienced compartments could not be conclusively compared. Observed TCR beta diversity per million T cells fell roughly linearly with age, and a significant reduction was already apparent by age about 43. Estimates of total diversity based on one million sequenced T cells were considered lower bounds and underestimates.

The library was built by means of 5' RACE. The data were produced on an Illumina HiSeq 2500. A second PCR of roughly 7 to 11 cycles was performed with a sample-barcoded 5' primer and a J-beta primer mix. A unique molecular identifier was introduced onto each TCR beta cDNA molecule by a template-switch 5' adaptor carrying 12 random nucleotides. Each sample yielded at least 3 million CDR3-containing paired-end reads. First-strand cDNA was synthesized from all RNA with the Mint cDNA synthesis kit, primed by a TRBC-specific oligonucleotide. Following uracil-DNA glycosylase treatment, all cDNA underwent a first 18-cycle PCR with the universal primers M1SS and BC2_uni_R. Per the authors' processing: Each sample was normalized by randomly selecting 1 million high-quality reads, each carrying a distinct molecular identifier. Instead of being binned into consensus sequences, reads that shared molecular identifiers were thrown out. CDR3 identification, clonotype clustering and error correction used MiTCR with a Q25 quality threshold and the strictest error-elimination algorithm. A nonparametric unseen species model with Euler transformation was used to estimate a lower bound on total TCR beta diversity. The public reads were quality trimmed at Q25 with fastp and then assembled into clones with MiXCR by TCRdb, keeping productive beta chains. When rows share a CDR3 protein, they turn into one entry using the most common DNA and genes. The authors' filters were not applied to this entry. In all, the sample holds 870,000 or so distinct CDR3 sequences, and about 28% of those were seen once. The ten top clones hold roughly 17% of the sample.

The CDR3 runs 15 residues from the cysteine to the phenylalanine. Only the CDR3 region is kept as DNA, spanning 45 bases read in frame from base 1. The CDR1 and CDR2 encoded by the germline V gene (reference sequence) are DFQATT and SNEGSKA. V and J lose 5 bases and 2 bases, and a span of 16 bases separates them. The donors were roughly 38 Caucasian individuals from Russia, aged 6 to 90 years, who were systemically healthy. Around 9.9 milliliters of peripheral blood were collected from each donor into EDTA-treated Vacutainer tubes. Ficoll-Paque density-gradient centrifugation was used to isolate PBMCs, with at least 6.5 million per sample. Total RNA, at least 6 micrograms per sample, was extracted from PBMCs with Trizol reagent. For every donor, flow cytometry on a PBMC aliquot measured the percentage of naive CD45RAhigh/CD27high T cells.

The source is a woman aged 80 or over in good health. Sequencing was performed on blood. This chain is built from TRBV20-1 and TRBJ2-4; TRBD1 is possibly the D segment (6 matching bases). The DNA sequence is as follows: TGCAGTGCTCTAAGGGGGTCCGGGACCAAAAACATTCAGTACTTC. Its amino acids are CSALRGSGTKNIQYF.